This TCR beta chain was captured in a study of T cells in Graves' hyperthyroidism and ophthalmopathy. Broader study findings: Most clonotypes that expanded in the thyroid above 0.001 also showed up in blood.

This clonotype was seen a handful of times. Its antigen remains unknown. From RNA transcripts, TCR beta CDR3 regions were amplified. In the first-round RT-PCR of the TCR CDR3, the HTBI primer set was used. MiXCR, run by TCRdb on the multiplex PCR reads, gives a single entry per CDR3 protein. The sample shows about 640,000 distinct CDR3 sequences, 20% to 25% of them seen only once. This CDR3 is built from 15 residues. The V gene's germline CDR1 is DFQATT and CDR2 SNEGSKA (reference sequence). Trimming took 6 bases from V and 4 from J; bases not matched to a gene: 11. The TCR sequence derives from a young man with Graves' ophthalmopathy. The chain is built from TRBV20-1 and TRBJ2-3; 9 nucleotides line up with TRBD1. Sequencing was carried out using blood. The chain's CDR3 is CSADGTGGRADTQYF. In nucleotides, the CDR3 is TGCAGTGCCGACGGTACAGGGGGCAGGGCAGATACGCAGTATTTT.